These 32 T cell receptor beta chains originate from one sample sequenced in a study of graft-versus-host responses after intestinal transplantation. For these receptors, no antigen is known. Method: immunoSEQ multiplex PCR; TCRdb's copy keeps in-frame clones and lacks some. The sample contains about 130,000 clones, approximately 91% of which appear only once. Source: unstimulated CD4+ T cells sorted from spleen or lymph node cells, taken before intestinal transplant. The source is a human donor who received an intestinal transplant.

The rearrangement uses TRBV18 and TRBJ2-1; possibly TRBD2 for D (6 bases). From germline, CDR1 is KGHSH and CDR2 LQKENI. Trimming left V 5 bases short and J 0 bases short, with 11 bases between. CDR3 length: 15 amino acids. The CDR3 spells CASSNDGSSYNEQFF. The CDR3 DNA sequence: TGTGCCAGCTCAAACGACGGGAGCTCCTACAATGAGCAGTTCTTC.

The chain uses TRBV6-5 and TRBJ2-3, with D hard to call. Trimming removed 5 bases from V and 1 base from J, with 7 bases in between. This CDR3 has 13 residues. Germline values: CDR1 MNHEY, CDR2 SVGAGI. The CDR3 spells CASSRSGTDTQYF. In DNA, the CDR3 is TGTGCCAGCAGTAGGTCGGGCACAGATACGCAGTATTTT.

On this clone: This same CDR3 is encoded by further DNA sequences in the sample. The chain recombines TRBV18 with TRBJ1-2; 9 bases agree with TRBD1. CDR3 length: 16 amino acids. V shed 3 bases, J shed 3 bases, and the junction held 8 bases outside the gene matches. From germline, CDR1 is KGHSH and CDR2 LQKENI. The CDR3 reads CASSPRTGEGHYGYTF. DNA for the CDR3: TGTGCCAGCTCACCTAGGACAGGGGAAGGCCACTATGGCTACACCTTC.

In DNA, the CDR3 is TGTGCCAGCAGCCAAACCCCCAACAGCAATCAGCCCCAGCATTTT. Its translation: CASSQTPNSNQPQHF. This chain uses TRBV28 with TRBJ1-5; D unclear. Trimming cost V 6 bases and J 1 base, with 13 bases left between them. Germline-derived CDR1 and CDR2 are MDHEN and SYDVKM. The CDR3 length is 15 residues.

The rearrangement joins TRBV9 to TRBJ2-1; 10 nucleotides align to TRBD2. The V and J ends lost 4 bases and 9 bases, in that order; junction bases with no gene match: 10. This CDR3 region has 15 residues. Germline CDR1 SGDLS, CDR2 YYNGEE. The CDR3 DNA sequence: TGTGCCAGCAGCTTCCAAGCGGGAGGGCCAGGTGAGCAGTTCTTC. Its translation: CASSFQAGGPGEQFF.

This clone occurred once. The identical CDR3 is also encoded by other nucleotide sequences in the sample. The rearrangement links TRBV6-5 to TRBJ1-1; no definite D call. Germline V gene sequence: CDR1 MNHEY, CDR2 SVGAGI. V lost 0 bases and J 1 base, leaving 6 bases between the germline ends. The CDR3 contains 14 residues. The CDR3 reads CASSYSGRNTEAFF. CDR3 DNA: TGTGCCAGCAGTTACTCCGGACGGAACACTGAAGCTTTCTTT.

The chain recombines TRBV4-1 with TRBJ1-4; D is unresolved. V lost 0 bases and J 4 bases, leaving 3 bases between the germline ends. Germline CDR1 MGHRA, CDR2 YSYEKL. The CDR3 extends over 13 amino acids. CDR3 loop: CASSQEGNEKLFF. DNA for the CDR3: TGCGCCAGCAGCCAAGAGGGTAATGAAAAACTGTTTTTT.

The CDR3 sequence: CASSLRPGLTGTSYEQYF. In DNA, the CDR3 is TGTGCCAGCAGTTTACGACCAGGGCTAACGGGGACTAGTTACGAGCAGTACTTC. The V and J genes are TRBV27 and TRBJ2-7, with 8 positions matching TRBD2. The germline V gene has CDR1 MNHEY and CDR2 SMNVEV (reference sequence). The J segment lost 4 bases and the V segment lost 2 bases, leaving 16 bases of the junction unmatched. CDR3 length: 18 amino acids.

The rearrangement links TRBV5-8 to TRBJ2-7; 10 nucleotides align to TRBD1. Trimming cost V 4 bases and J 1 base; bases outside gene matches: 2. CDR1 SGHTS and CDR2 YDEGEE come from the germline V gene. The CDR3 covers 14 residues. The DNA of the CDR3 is TGTGCCAGCAGCCGGGACAGGGGTTCCTACGAGCAGTACTTC. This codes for CASSRDRGSYEQYF.

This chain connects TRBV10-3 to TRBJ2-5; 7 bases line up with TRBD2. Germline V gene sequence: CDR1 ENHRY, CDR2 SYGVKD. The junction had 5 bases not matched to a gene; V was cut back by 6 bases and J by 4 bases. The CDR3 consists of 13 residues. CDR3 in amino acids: CAIRSGGIETQYF. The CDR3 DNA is TGTGCCATCAGGTCGGGGGGAATAGAGACCCAGTACTTC.

The CDR3 sequence: CASSYVLGNTEAFF. The CDR3 bases are TGTGCCAGCAGTTACGTCTTGGGGAACACTGAAGCTTTCTTT. V gene TRBV6-5 combines with J gene TRBJ1-1; D is ambiguous. CDR1 and CDR2 from the germline V gene are MNHEY and SVGAGI. The CDR3 totals 14 residues. Between the trimmed V and J ends, which lost 2 bases and 1 base, there was a span of 8 bases.

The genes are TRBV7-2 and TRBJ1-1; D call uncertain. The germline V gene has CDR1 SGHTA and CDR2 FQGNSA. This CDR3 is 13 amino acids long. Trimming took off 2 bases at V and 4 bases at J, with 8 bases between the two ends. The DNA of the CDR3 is TGTGCCAGCAGCTTAAAGTGGGGCACTGAAGCTTTCTTT. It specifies CASSLKWGTEAFF.

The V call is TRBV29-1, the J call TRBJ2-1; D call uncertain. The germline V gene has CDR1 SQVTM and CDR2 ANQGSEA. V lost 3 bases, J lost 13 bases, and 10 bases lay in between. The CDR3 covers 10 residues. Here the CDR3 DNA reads TGCAGCGTTGATTTGTCCCCCCAGTTCTTC. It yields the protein CSVDLSPQFF.

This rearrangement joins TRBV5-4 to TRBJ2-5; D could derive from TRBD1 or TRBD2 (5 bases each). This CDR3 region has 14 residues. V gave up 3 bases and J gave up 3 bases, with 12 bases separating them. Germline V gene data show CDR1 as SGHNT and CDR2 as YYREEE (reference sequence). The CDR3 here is CASSWGPNKETQYF. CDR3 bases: TGTGCCAGCAGCTGGGGACCAAATAAAGAGACCCAGTACTTC.

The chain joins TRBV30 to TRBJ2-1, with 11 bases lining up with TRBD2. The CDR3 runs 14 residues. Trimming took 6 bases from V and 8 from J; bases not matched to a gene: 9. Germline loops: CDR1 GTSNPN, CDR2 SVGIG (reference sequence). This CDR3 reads CACTLAGGRDEQFF. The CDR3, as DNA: TGTGCCTGCACCCTAGCGGGAGGTAGGGATGAGCAGTTCTTC.

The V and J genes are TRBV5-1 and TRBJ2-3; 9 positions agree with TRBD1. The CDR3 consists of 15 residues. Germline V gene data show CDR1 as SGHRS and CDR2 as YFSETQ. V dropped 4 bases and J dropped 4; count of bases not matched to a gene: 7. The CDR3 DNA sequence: TGCGCCAGCAGCGCCCGACAGGGGGGCCCAGATACGCAGTATTTT. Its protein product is CASSARQGGPDTQYF.

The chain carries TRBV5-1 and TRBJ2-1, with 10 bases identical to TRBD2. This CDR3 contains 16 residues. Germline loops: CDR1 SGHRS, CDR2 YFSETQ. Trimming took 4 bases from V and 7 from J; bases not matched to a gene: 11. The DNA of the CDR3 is TGCGCCAGCAGCCTTTCGGCTAGCGGGAGATGGAATGAGCAGTTCTTC. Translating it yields CASSLSASGRWNEQFF.

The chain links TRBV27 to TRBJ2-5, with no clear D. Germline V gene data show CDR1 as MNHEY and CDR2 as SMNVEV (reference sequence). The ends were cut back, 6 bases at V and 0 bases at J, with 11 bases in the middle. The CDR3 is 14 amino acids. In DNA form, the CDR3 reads TGTGCCAGCAGCAGACGGCAGTACCAAGAGACCCAGTACTTC. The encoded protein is CASSRRQYQETQYF.

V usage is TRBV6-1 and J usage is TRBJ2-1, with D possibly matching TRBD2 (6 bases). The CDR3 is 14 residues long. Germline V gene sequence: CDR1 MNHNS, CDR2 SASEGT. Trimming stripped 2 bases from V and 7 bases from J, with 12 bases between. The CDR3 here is CASSEQWEVNEQFF. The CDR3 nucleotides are TGTGCCAGCAGTGAACAGTGGGAGGTAAATGAGCAGTTCTTC.

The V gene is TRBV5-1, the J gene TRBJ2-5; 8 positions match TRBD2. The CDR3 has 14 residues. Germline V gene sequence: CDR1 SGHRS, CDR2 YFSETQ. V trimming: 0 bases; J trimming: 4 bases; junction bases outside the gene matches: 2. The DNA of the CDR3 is TGCGCCAGCAGCTTGGTCGGGAGGGGAGAGACCCAGTACTTC. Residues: CASSLVGRGETQYF.

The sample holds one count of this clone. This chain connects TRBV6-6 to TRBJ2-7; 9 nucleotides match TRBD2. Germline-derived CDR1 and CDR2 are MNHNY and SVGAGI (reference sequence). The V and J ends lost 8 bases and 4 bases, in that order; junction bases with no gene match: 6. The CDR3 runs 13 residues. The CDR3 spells CASGLLAGYEQYF. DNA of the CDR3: TGTGCCAGCGGGTTGCTAGCGGGATACGAGCAGTACTTC.

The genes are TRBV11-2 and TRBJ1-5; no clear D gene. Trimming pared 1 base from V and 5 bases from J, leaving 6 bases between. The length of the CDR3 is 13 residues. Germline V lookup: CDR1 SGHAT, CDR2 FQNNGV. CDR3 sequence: CASSLAVDQPQHF. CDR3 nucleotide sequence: TGTGCCAGCAGCTTAGCGGTCGATCAGCCCCAGCATTTT.

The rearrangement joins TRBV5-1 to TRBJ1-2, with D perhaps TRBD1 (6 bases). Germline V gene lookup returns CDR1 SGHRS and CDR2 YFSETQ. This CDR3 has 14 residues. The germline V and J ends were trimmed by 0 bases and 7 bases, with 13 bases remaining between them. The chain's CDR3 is CASSLEGGRSGYTF. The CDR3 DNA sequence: TGCGCCAGCAGCTTGGAGGGGGGGCGGAGTGGCTACACCTTC.

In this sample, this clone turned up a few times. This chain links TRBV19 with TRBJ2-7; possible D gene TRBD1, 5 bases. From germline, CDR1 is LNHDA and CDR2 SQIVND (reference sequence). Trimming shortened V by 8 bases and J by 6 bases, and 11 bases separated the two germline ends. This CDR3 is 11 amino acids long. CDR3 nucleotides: TGTGCCAGTCGTCAGGGCTCCGAGCAGTACTTC. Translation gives CASRQGSEQYF.

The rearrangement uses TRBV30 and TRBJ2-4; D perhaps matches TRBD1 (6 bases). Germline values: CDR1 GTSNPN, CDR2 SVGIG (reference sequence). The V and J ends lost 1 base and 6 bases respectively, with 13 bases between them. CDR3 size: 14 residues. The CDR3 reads CAWSEQVQGNIQYF. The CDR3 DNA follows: TGTGCCTGGAGTGAACAGGTACAGGGAAACATTCAGTACTTC.

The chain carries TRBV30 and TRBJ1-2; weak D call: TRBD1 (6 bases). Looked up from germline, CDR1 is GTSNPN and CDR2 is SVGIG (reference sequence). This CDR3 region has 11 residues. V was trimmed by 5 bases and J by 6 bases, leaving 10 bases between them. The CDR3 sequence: CAWSHRDGYTF. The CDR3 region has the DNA TGTGCCTGGTCCCACAGGGATGGCTACACCTTC.

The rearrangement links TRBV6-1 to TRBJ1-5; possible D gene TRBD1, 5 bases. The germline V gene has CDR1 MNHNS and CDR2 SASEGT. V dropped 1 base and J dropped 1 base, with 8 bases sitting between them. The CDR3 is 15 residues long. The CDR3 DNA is TGTGCCAGCAGTGAAGGCAGGGTCAGCAATCAGCCCCAGCATTTT. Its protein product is CASSEGRVSNQPQHF.

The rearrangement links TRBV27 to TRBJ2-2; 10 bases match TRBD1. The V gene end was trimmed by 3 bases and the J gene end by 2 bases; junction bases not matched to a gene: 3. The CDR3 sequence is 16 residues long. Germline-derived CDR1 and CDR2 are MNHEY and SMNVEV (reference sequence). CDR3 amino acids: CASSFDRGLNTGELFF. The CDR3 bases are TGTGCCAGCAGTTTTGACAGGGGGCTTAACACCGGGGAGCTGTTTTTT.

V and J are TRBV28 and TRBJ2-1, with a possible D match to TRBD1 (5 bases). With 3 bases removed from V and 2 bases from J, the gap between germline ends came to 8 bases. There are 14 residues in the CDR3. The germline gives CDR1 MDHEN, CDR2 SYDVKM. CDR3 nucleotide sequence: TGTGCCAGCAGTTTCGCCAGGGCCTACAATGAGCAGTTCTTC. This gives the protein CASSFARAYNEQFF.

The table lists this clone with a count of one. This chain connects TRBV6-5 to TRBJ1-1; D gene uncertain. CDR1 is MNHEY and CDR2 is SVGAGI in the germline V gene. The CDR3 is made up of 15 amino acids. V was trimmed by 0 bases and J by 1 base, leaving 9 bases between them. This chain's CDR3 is CASSYSVQSNTEAFF. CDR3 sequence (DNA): TGTGCCAGCAGTTACTCGGTTCAGTCGAACACTGAAGCTTTCTTT.

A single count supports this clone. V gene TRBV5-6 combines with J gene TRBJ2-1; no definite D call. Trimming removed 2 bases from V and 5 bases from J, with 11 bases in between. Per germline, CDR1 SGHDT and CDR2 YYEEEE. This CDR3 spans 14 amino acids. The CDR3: CASSLKRLDNEQFF. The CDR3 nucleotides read TGTGCCAGCAGCTTAAAGAGATTAGACAATGAGCAGTTCTTC. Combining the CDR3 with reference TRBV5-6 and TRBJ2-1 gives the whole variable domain DAGVTQSPTHLIKTRGQQVTLRCSPKSGHDTVSWYQQALGQGPQFIFQYYEEEERQRGNFPDRFSGHQFPNYSSELNVNALLLGDSALYLCASSLKRLDNEQFFGPGTRLTVL.

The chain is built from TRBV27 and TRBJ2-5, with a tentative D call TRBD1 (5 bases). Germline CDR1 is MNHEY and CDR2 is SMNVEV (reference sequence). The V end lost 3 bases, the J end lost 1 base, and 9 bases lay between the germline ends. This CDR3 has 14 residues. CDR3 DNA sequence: TGTGCCAGCAGTTTTGCAGGGCCCCAAGAGACCCAGTACTTC. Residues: CASSFAGPQETQYF.